This is a list of T cell receptor beta chains from one sample in a study of cytomegalovirus exposure and HLA in healthy donors. Method: immunoSEQ multiplex PCR; TCRdb's copy keeps in-frame clones and lacks some. The sample has 40,000 to 55,000 clones, approximately 72% seen once; the top ten hold approximately 10%. Source material: PBMCs. The receptors derive from a woman aged 45 to 65 in good health and CMV-seronegative. Each CDR3 is given with its conserved first and last residue. D genes are given only for firm matches. A row's size may be missing; if present it is once, few, many or a size class.

TGTGCCAGCAGCTTACTCCTAGCGGGGGGGCGCGAGCAGTACTTC	CASSLLLAGGREQYF	TRBJ2-7	.	TRBD2	TRBV7-9
TGTGCCAGCAGGGACCGCGAGGGACAGGGCTATGGCTACACCTTC	CASRDREGQGYGYTF	TRBJ1-2	few	TRBD1	TRBV6-1
TGCGCCAGCAGCTCGGGACTAGCGGGGGTACTGGCCCAGTACTTC	CASSSGLAGVLAQYF	TRBJ2-5	few	TRBD2	TRBV5-1
TGTGCCAATAGACTAGCGGGGTATACAGATACGCAGTATTTT	CANRLAGYTDTQYF	TRBJ2-3	few	TRBD2	TRBV2
TGTGCCAGCACCCAGACAGGGGGAAGGAGCACTGAAGCTTTCTTT	CASTQTGGRSTEAFF	TRBJ1-1	.	TRBD1	TRBV6-6
TGCGCCAGCAGCGAGGTGCTTCCCGGCTCGACCCAGTACTTC	CASSEVLPGSTQYF	TRBJ2-5	.	.	TRBV5-1
TGTGCCAGCAGTTCCACCGGGACAGGACACTACGAGCAGTACTTC	CASSSTGTGHYEQYF	TRBJ2-7	.	TRBD1	TRBV27
TGTGCCAGCTCACCGGGGCTAACACGGGCGGATCAGCCCCAGCATTTT	CASSPGLTRADQPQHF	TRBJ1-5	.	.	TRBV18
TGTGCCAGCGGAACTAGCGGGAGGGCAGATACGCAGTATTTT	CASGTSGRADTQYF	TRBJ2-3	.	TRBD2	TRBV2
TGTGCCAGCAGTTTGTCCTCCCCGAACACCGGGGAGCTGTTTTTT	CASSLSSPNTGELFF	TRBJ2-2	.	.	TRBV7-6
TGCGCCAGCAGCTTTCAGGGTTCCTACGAGCAGTACTTC	CASSFQGSYEQYF	TRBJ2-7	.	.	TRBV5-1
TGCGCCAGCTGCCCCGGGAGTTCCTACGAGCAGTACTTC	CASCPGSSYEQYF	TRBJ2-7	.	.	TRBV10-2
TGTGCCAGCAGCGTAGGGGGACAACAGCCCCAGCATTTT	CASSVGGQQPQHF	TRBJ1-5	few	.	TRBV9
TGCGCCAGCAGCTCCCACGCATCGGGGGGCCCCACCGGGGAGCTGTTTTTT	CASSSHASGGPTGELFF	TRBJ2-2	.	.	TRBV5-1
TGTGCCAGCAGAGGGGGCCTCTATAATTCACCCCTCCACTTT	CASRGGLYNSPLHF	TRBJ1-6	.	TRBD1	TRBV6-6
TGTGCCAGCAGCCAAACCCCCGTTGGGGCGACTGGCTACACCTTC	CASSQTPVGATGYTF	TRBJ1-2	.	.	TRBV2
TGCGCCAGCAGCTTGGGGGCCCCAGATACGCAGTATTTT	CASSLGAPDTQYF	TRBJ2-3	few	.	TRBV5-1
TGTGCCAGCGGCCCGGGTACTGGCTACACCTTC	CASGPGTGYTF	TRBJ1-2	.	.	TRBV28